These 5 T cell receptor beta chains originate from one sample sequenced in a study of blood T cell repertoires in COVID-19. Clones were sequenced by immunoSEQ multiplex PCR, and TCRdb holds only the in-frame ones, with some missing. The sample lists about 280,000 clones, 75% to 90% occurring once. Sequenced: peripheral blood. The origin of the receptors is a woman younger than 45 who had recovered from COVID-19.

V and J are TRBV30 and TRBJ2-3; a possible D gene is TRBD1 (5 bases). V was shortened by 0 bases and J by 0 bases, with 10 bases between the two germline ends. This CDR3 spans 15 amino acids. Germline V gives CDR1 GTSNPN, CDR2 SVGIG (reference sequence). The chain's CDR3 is CAWSVETVSTDTQYF. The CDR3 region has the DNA TGTGCCTGGAGTGTCGAGACAGTAAGCACAGATACGCAGTATTTT. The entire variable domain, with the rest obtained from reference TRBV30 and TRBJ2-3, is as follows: SQTIHQWPATLVQPVGSPLSLECTVEGTSNPNLYWYRQAAGRGLQLLFYSVGIGQISSEVPQNLSASRPQDRQFILSSKKLLLSDSGFYLCAWSVETVSTDTQYFGPGTRLTVL.

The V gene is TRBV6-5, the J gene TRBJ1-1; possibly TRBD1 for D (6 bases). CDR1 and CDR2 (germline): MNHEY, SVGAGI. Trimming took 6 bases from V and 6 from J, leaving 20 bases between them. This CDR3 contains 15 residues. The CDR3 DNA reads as TGTGCCAGCAGACCCACCGACAGGTCGTCCGCTGAAGCTTTCTTT. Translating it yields CASRPTDRSSAEAFF.

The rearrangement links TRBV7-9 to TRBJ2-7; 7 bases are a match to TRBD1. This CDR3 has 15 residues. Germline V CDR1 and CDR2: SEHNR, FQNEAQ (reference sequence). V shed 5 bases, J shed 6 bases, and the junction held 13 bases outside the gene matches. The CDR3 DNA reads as TGTGCCAGCAGCAACGCCGGCGGACAGGTGGGCGAGCAGTACTTC. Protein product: CASSNAGGQVGEQYF.

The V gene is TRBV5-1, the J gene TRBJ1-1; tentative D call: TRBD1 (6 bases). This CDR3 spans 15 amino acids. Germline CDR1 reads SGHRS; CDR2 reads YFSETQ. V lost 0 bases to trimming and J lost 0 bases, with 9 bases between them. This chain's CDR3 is CASSLVGDMNTEAFF. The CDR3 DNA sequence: TGCGCCAGCAGCTTGGTAGGGGACATGAACACTGAAGCTTTCTTT.

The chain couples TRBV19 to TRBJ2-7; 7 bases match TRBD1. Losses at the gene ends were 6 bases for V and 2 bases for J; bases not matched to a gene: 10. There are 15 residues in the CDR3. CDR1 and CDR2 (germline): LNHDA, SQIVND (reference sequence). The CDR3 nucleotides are TGTGCCAGTAGCAGCCCCCCCGGGACAGCCTACGAGCAGTACTTC. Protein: CASSSPPGTAYEQYF. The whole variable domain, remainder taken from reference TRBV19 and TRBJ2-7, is DGGITQSPKYLFRKEGQNVTLSCEQNLNHDAMYWYRQDPGQGLRLIYYSQIVNDFQKGDIAEGYSVSREKKESFPLTVTSAQKNPTAFYLCASSSPPGTAYEQYFGPGTRLTVT.